The 16 T cell receptor beta chains reported below all come from one sample, sequenced in a study of T-cell reconstitution after alpha-beta-depleted transplantation in children. Researchers prepared the TCRbeta library using unique molecular identifiers, the study reports. TCRdb fed the PCR reads into MiXCR, producing one record per CDR3 protein. The sample includes fewer than 1 million distinct CDR3 sequences, roughly 16% seen only once; the top ten take approximately 5%. Specimen: PBMCs, mostly from graft donor cells, collected 360 days after TCRalphabeta/CD19-depleted stem cell transplant. The receptors were gathered from a male patient younger than 18 who had a stem cell transplant for acute lymphoblastic leukemia, so the T cells may come from the graft donor.

The chain combines TRBV6-1 with TRBJ1-2, with D tentatively TRBD1 (6 bases). Trimming pared 6 bases from V and 6 bases from J, leaving 23 bases between. Germline V gives CDR1 MNHNS, CDR2 SASEGT. The CDR3 runs to 16 residues. CDR3: CASRPGHLTSYNGYTF. The CDR3 DNA sequence: TGTGCCAGCAGGCCGGGACACCTAACTAGCTATAATGGCTACACCTTC.

This clonotype was seen more than once but under ten times. The chain is built from TRBV20-1 and TRBJ1-5; D possibly corresponds to TRBD1 (5 bases). Trimming took off 5 bases at V and 4 bases at J, with 12 bases between the two ends. Germline V gene data show CDR1 as DFQATT and CDR2 as SNEGSKA (reference sequence). This CDR3 is 13 amino acids long. The CDR3 DNA reads as TGCAGTGCTCTCTGGGGCCAGAATCAGCCCCAGCATTTT. This sequence encodes CSALWGQNQPQHF.

V is TRBV9 and J is TRBJ2-7; 8 bases fit TRBD2. The V gene end was trimmed by 0 bases and the J gene end by 7 bases; junction bases not matched to a gene: 6. The V gene's germline CDR1 is SGDLS and CDR2 YYNGEE. CDR3 length: 14 amino acids. CDR3 sequence (DNA): TGTGCCAGCAGCGTAGCACCTCGGGGGGGGGAGCAGTACTTC. Its translation: CASSVAPRGGEQYF.

This clonotype was seen a few times. The chain carries TRBV5-1 and TRBJ2-3, with TRBD2 matching 9 bases. The CDR3 loop spans 18 amino acids. The V and J ends lost 0 bases and 2 bases, in that order; junction bases with no gene match: 10. Germline V gene sequence: CDR1 SGHRS, CDR2 YFSETQ. CDR3 in amino acids: CASSLAVSSGAPTDTQYF. Written as DNA, the CDR3 is TGCGCCAGCAGCTTGGCCGTTTCTAGCGGGGCCCCCACAGATACGCAGTATTTT.

This chain connects TRBV24-1 to TRBJ2-2, with a possible D match to TRBD1 (5 bases). The germline V gene has CDR1 KGHDR and CDR2 SFDVKD. There are 17 residues in the CDR3. Between the trimmed V and J ends, which lost 4 bases and 4 bases, there was a span of 18 bases. The DNA for the CDR3 is TGTGCCACCAGTGAATCCTTTTCAGGGTTTGGCACCGGGGAGCTGTTTTTT. This encodes CATSESFSGFGTGELFF.

In its sample, this clonotype was seen a few times. The CDR3 DNA reads TGTGCCAGCCCTCCCCCGAACCTTCCGGCCGGGGAGCTGTTTTTT. It specifies CASPPPNLPAGELFF. The chain employs TRBV12-3 or TRBV12-4 and TRBJ2-2, with no clear D. The CDR3 length is 15 residues. V shed 8 bases and J shed 6 bases, with 19 bases lying between them.

This clonotype has a count of ten or more. The rearrangement uses TRBV27 and TRBJ2-1; 11 positions agree with TRBD2. The CDR3 runs 15 residues. From germline, CDR1 is MNHEY and CDR2 SMNVEV (reference sequence). The V segment lost 5 bases and the J segment 4 bases; nucleotides outside the gene matches: 4. As DNA, the CDR3 is TGTGCCAGCAGTACCGGGACTAGCGGATACAATGAGCAGTTCTTC. As protein: CASSTGTSGYNEQFF.

This clonotype came up a few times. The rearrangement joins TRBV20-1 to TRBJ2-2, with 9 positions matching TRBD2. Germline V gene lookup returns CDR1 DFQATT and CDR2 SNEGSKA (reference sequence). The CDR3 is 15 amino acids. Losses at the gene ends were 5 bases for V and 4 bases for J; bases not matched to a gene: 8. The CDR3 DNA is TGCAGTGCTGCTAGGCGCGGGAGGGCCACCGGGGAGCTGTTTTTT. It translates to CSAARRGRATGELFF.

The chain combines TRBV11-1 with TRBJ2-2; 9 bases fit TRBD2. The CDR3 is 19 residues long. The germline V gene has CDR1 SGHAT and CDR2 FQDESV (reference sequence). With V trimmed by 5 bases and J by 7 bases, 20 bases remained unmatched. The CDR3 DNA follows: TGTGCCAGCAGCCTCGTCCGAATTAGCGGGAGACTCAAGATCGGGGAGCTGTTTTTT. Translating it yields CASSLVRISGRLKIGELFF.

This clonotype has more than one count but fewer than ten. This chain links TRBV6-1 with TRBJ2-5; maybe TRBD1 (6 bases). There are 14 residues in the CDR3. Trimming removed 5 bases from V and 4 bases from J, with 14 bases in between. The V gene's germline CDR1 is MNHNS and CDR2 SASEGT. CDR3 bases: TGTGCCAGCAGTCCACAGGGTAGGCGAGAGACCCAGTACTTC. As protein: CASSPQGRRETQYF.

This clonotype was detected many times. The gene calls are TRBV5-1 and TRBJ2-5; the D is unclear. V was clipped by 4 bases and J by 1 base, with 14 bases between them. The CDR3 consists of 15 residues. Germline CDR1 reads SGHRS; CDR2 reads YFSETQ. DNA for the CDR3: TGCGCCAGCAGCCCTCTTCCTTTATCCCAAGAGACCCAGTACTTC. This translates into CASSPLPLSQETQYF.

This clonotype was observed many times. The CDR3, as DNA: TGTGCCACCAGGAGGGGTAACTCGGGCTACGAGCAGTACTTC. It specifies CATRRGNSGYEQYF. The gene calls are TRBV24-1 and TRBJ2-7, with D possibly called TRBD1 or TRBD2 (5 bases each). The CDR3 contains 14 residues. Trimming pared 7 bases from V and 3 bases from J, leaving 15 bases between. Germline CDR1 and CDR2: KGHDR and SFDVKD.

This clonotype was observed a handful of times. The CDR3 bases are TGCGCCAGCAGCCAAGTAAACGCCGAGCAGTACTTC. It encodes CASSQVNAEQYF. The chain combines TRBV4-1 with TRBJ2-7, with D unresolved. Germline CDR1 MGHRA, CDR2 YSYEKL. V gave up 1 base and J gave up 6 bases, with 7 bases separating them. The CDR3 length is 12 residues.

This clonotype turned up a few times. The chain couples TRBV12-3 or TRBV12-4 to TRBJ2-2; no firm D call. This CDR3 has 14 residues. The V end lost 6 bases, the J end lost 3 bases, and 11 bases lay between the germline ends. In DNA form, the CDR3 reads TGTGCCAGCAGCGGTGAGAGTGACACCGGGGAGCTGTTTTTT. Translating it yields CASSGESDTGELFF.

This clonotype came up a few times. The chain carries TRBV20-1 and TRBJ1-1, with D uncertain. The CDR3 is 15 amino acids. V was clipped by 0 bases and J by 5 bases, with 16 bases between them. Per germline, CDR1 DFQATT and CDR2 SNEGSKA (reference sequence). CDR3 amino acids: CSARDRPARDTEAFF. The CDR3 DNA is TGCAGTGCTAGAGATCGGCCAGCCCGGGATACTGAAGCTTTCTTT.

V usage is TRBV12-3 or TRBV12-4 and J usage is TRBJ2-5; 14 bases agree with TRBD2. The V segment lost 8 bases and the J segment 5 bases; nucleotides outside the gene matches: 7. This CDR3 contains 15 residues. The CDR3 region is CASGWTSGRRETQYF. The CDR3 coding sequence is TGTGCCAGCGGATGGACTAGCGGGAGGAGGGAGACCCAGTACTTC.